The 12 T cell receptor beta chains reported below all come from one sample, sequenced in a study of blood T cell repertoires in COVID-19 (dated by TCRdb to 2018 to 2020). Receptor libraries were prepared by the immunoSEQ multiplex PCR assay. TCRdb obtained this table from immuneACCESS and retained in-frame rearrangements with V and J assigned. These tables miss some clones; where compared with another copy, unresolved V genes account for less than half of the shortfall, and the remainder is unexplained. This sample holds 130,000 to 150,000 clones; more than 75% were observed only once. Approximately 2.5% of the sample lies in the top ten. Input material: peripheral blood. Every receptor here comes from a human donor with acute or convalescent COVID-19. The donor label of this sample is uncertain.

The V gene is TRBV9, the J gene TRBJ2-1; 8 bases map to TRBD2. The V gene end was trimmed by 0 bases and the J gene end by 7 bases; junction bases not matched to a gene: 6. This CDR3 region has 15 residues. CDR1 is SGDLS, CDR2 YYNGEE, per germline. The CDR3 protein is CASSVARGGYNEQFF. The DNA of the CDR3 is TGTGCCAGCAGCGTAGCTCGGGGGGGGTATAATGAGCAGTTCTTC. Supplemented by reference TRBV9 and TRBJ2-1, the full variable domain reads DSGVTQTPKHLITATGQRVTLRCSPRSGDLSVYWYQQSLDQGLQFLIQYYNGEERAKGNILERFSAQQFPDLHSELNLSSLELGDSALYFCASSVARGGYNEQFFGPGTRLTVL.

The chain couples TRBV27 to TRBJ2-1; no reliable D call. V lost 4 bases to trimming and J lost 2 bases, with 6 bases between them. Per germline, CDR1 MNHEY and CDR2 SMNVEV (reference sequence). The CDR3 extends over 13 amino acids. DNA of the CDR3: TGTGCCAGCAGTTCTGGGCCCTACAATGAGCAGTTCTTC. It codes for CASSSGPYNEQFF.

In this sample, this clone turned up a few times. The CDR3 nucleotides are TGCGCCAGCAGCGAACAGAGAAACACTGAAGCTTTCTTT. It codes for CASSEQRNTEAFF. The genes are TRBV5-1 and TRBJ1-1; no clear D. CDR1 SGHRS and CDR2 YFSETQ come from the germline V gene. Trimming cost V 4 bases and J 2 bases, with 9 bases left between them. There are 13 residues in the CDR3.

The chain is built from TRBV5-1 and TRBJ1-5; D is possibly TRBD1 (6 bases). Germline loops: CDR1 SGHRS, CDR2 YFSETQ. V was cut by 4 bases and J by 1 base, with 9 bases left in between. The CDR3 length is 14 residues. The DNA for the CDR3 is TGCGCCAGCAGCCTCCAGGGGAGCAATCAGCCCCAGCATTTT. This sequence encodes CASSLQGSNQPQHF.

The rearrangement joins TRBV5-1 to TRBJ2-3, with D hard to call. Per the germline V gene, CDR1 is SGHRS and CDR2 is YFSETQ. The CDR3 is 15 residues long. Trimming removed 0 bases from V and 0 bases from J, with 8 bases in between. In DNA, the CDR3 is TGCGCCAGCAGCTTGGGGCAGACTAGCACAGATACGCAGTATTTT. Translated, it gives CASSLGQTSTDTQYF.

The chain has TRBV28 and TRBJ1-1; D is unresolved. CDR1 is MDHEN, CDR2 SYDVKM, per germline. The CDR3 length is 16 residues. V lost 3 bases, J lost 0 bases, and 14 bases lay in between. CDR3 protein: CASSFLSAGMNTEAFF. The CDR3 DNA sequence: TGTGCCAGCAGTTTTCTTTCAGCGGGGATGAACACTGAAGCTTTCTTT. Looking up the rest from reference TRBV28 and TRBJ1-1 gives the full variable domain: DVKVTQSSRYLVKRTGEKVFLECVQDMDHENMFWYRQDPGLGLRLIYFSYDVKMKEKGDIPEGYSVSREKKERFSLILESASTNQTSMYLCASSFLSAGMNTEAFFGQGTRLTVV.

CDR3 sequence reads: CAISDSGIKAEQYF. In DNA, the CDR3 is TGTGCCATCAGTGACTCGGGGATTAAGGCCGAGCAGTACTTC. The chain links TRBV10-3 to TRBJ2-7, with TRBD2 as a possible D gene (5 bases). Trimming removed 3 bases from V and 6 bases from J, with 15 bases in between. CDR1 and CDR2 from the germline V gene are ENHRY and SYGVKD. The CDR3 runs to 14 residues.

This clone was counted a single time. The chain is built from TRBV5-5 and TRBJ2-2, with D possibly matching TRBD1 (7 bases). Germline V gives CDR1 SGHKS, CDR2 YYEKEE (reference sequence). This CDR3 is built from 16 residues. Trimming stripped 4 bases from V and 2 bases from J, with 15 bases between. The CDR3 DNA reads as TGTGCCAGCAGCCAACCGACAGGGACTAACACCGGGGAGCTGTTTTTT. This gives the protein CASSQPTGTNTGELFF. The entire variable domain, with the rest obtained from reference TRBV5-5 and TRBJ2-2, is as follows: DAGVTQSPTHLIKTRGQQVTLRCSPISGHKSVSWYQQVLGQGPQFIFQYYEKEERGRGNFPDRFSARQFPNYSSELNVNALLLGDSALYLCASSQPTGTNTGELFFGEGSRLTVL.

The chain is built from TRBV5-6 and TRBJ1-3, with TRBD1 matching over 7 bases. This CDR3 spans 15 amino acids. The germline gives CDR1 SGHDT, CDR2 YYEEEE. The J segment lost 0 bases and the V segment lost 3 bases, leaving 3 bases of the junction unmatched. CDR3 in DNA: TGTGCCAGCAGCTGGGGACAGCTCTCTGGAAACACCATATATTTT. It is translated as CASSWGQLSGNTIYF.

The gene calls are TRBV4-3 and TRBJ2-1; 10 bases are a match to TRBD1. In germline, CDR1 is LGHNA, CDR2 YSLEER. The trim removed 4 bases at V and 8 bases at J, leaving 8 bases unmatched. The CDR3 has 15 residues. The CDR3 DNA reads TGCGCCAGCAGCCGGGGACAGGGGACTATTGATGAGCAGTTCTTC. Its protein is CASSRGQGTIDEQFF.

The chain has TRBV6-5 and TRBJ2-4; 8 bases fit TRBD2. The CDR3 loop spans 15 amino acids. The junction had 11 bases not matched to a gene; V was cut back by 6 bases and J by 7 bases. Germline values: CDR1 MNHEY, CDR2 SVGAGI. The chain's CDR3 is CASSPREGLENIQYF. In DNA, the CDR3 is TGTGCCAGCAGCCCACGGGAGGGACTCGAGAACATTCAGTACTTC.

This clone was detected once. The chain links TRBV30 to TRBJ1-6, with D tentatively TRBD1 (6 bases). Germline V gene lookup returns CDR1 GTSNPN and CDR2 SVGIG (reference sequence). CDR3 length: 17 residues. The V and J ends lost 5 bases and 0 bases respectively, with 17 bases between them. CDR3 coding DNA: TGTGCCTGGTTGAAACAGGGAGTGGGCTCCTATAATTCACCCCTCCACTTT. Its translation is CAWLKQGVGSYNSPLHF. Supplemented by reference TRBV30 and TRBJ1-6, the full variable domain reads SQTIHQWPATLVQPVGSPLSLECTVEGTSNPNLYWYRQAAGRGLQLLFYSVGIGQISSEVPQNLSASRPQDRQFILSSKKLLLSDSGFYLCAWLKQGVGSYNSPLHFGNGTRLTVT.